The clone carrying this T cell receptor (beta chain) was found many times. Trimming took 0 bases from V and 5 from J, leaving 7 bases between them. Germline V lookup: CDR1 LNHNV, CDR2 YYDKDF (reference sequence). The CDR3 has 13 residues. The sample is drawn from a study of T cells in Graves' hyperthyroidism and ophthalmopathy. TCR beta CDR3 region amplification was performed from RNA transcripts. During a first-round RT-PCR of the TCR CDR3, the HTBI primer set was used. Using its own MiXCR run on the multiplex PCR reads, TCRdb lists one record per CDR3 protein. The sample includes 350,000 or so distinct CDR3 sequences, approximately 18% seen only once; the top ten take around 47%.

Sequenced sample: blood. The source is a woman in her forties or fifties with Graves' hyperthyroidism. V and J are TRBV15 and TRBJ2-5; no clear D. The CDR3, as DNA: TGTGCCACCAGCAGAGATCCCCGGGAGACCCAGTACTTC. Residues: CATSRDPRETQYF. The full variable domain, in which reference TRBV15 and TRBJ2-5 provide the parts outside the CDR3, is DAMVIQNPRYQVTQFGKPVTLSCSQTLNHNVMYWYQQKSSQAPKLLFHYYDKDFNNEADTPDNFQSRRPNTSFCFLDIRSPGLGDTAMYLCATSRDPRETQYFGPGTRLLVL.